The entry that follows covers one T cell receptor (beta chain) sequence. This CDR3 region has 14 residues. From germline, CDR1 is LNHNV and CDR2 YYDKDF (reference sequence). The V end lost 5 bases, the J end lost 4 bases, and 9 bases lay between the germline ends. The source of the sample is a study of blood T cell dynamics during melanoma immunotherapy. Documented time point: pre-treatment baseline. The protocol was immunoSEQ multiplex PCR, while the TCRdb copy is restricted to in-frame clones and leaves out a portion. The profile covers some 11,000 clones, with approximately 87% appearing a single time and about 18% taken by the ten largest.

The sequence was collected from a human donor with melanoma. The genes are TRBV15 and TRBJ1-6; D uncertain. The source was blood, collected from a patient treated with checkpoint blockade. The CDR3 nucleotides read TGTGCCACCAGCCAAGACGGTTATAATTCACCCCTCCACTTT. This gives the protein CATSQDGYNSPLHF.